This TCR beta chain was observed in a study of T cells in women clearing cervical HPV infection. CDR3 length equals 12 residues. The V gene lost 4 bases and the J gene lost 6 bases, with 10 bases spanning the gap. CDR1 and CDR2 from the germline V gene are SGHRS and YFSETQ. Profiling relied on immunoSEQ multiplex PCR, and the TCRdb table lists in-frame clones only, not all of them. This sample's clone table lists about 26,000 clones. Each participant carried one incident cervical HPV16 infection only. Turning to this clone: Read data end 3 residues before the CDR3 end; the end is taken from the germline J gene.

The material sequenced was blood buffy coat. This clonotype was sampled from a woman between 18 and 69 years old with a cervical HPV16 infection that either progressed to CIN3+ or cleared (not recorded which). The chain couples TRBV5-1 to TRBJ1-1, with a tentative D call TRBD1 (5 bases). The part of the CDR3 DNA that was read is TGCGCCAGCAGCAGGGGTATGTCTGAA. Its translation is CASSRGMSE. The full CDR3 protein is CASSRGMSEAFF.